These T cell receptor beta chains were read from a single sample in a study of OX40 agonist ivuxolimab in advanced cancers. Data came from immunoSEQ multiplex PCR; TCRdb stores just in-frame clones and leaves some out. The sample has about 98,000 clones, 75% to 90% seen once. Sequencing was performed on CD4+ or CD8+ T cells sorted from blood, taken in a trial of the OX40 agonist ivuxolimab. These receptors came from an adult with an advanced solid tumor such as melanoma, head and neck, liver or kidney cancer. Both conserved end residues are part of each CDR3. The order of the fields is D gene, V gene, J gene, clone size, CDR3 protein, CDR3 DNA. The D gene is left open where the match is weak. Clone size is shown for a subset of rows, as once, few, many or a class of expanded clone.

-	TRBV7-2	TRBJ2-1	-	CASLGGGVNNEQFF	TGTGCCAGCCTAGGGGGGGGAGTAAACAATGAGCAGTTCTTC
-	TRBV6-5	TRBJ1-1	-	CASSLRDGEAFF	TGTGCCAGCAGTCTCCGGGACGGTGAAGCTTTCTTT
TRBD1	TRBV28	TRBJ1-3	-	CASRRQGLGNTIYF	TGTGCCAGCAGGCGACAGGGGTTAGGAAACACCATATATTTT
-	TRBV6-6	TRBJ1-1	-	CATYPNLGTEAFF	TGTGCCACATATCCGAACCTAGGCACTGAAGCTTTCTTT
TRBD2	TRBV19	TRBJ2-6	-	CASSIGGAGANVLTF	TGTGCCAGTAGTATTGGGGGGGCTGGGGCCAACGTCCTGACTTTC
-	TRBV21-1	TRBJ1-1	-	CASRGGVLTEAFF	TGTGCCAGCAGGGGGGGCGTGCTCACTGAAGCTTTCTTT
-	TRBV5-1	TRBJ1-2	once	CASSLSRNYGYTF	TGCGCCAGCAGCTTGTCCAGGAACTATGGCTACACCTTC
-	TRBV5-1	TRBJ2-1	few	CASSSGVSSYNEQFF	TGCGCCAGCAGCTCCGGGGTTAGCTCCTACAATGAGCAGTTCTTC
-	TRBV30	TRBJ1-3	-	CAWSPFSSGNTIYF	TGTGCCTGGAGCCCCTTTAGCTCTGGAAACACCATATATTTT
-	TRBV27	TRBJ1-5	-	CASGSGNQPQHF	TGTGCCAGCGGTTCGGGCAATCAGCCCCAGCATTTT
-	TRBV9	TRBJ2-2	-	CASSVERGGGELFF	TGTGCCAGCAGCGTAGAGAGAGGGGGCGGGGAGCTGTTTTTT
-	TRBV10-1	TRBJ1-1	-	CASSSRTHTEAFF	TGCGCCAGCAGTTCCCGGACACACACTGAAGCTTTCTTT
-	TRBV7-6	TRBJ2-5	-	CASSLISRGAVQETQYF	TGTGCCAGCAGCTTAATCTCTCGCGGGGCGGTCCAAGAGACCCAGTACTTC
-	TRBV11-2	TRBJ1-4	-	CASSPTVGTNEKLFF	TGTGCCAGCAGCCCCACGGTGGGGACTAATGAAAAACTGTTTTTT
-	TRBV11-3	TRBJ2-1	-	CASSFKARNEQFF	TGTGCCAGCAGCTTTAAGGCACGCAATGAGCAGTTCTTC
TRBD1	TRBV18	TRBJ1-1	-	CASSQGTGSYAFF	TGTGCCAGCTCACAGGGGACAGGGTCGTACGCTTTCTTT
-	TRBV7-9	TRBJ1-5	medium-sized	CASSPQGAGASQPQHF	TGTGCCAGCAGCCCTCAGGGAGCAGGGGCCAGCCAGCCCCAGCATTTT
-	TRBV6-5	TRBJ2-1	-	CASTERNEQFF	TGTGCCAGCACAGAGAGGAATGAGCAGTTCTTC
-	TRBV30	TRBJ1-5	-	CAWSVRENQPQHF	TGTGCCTGGAGTGTCCGGGAAAATCAGCCCCAGCATTTT
-	TRBV6-5	TRBJ1-5	-	CASMAGLNQPQHF	TGTGCCAGCATGGCCGGCCTCAATCAGCCCCAGCATTTT
TRBD1	TRBV19	TRBJ1-3	-	CASSIPGQRFSGNTIYF	TGTGCCAGTAGTATACCGGGACAGAGATTCTCTGGAAACACCATATATTTT
-	TRBV4-2	TRBJ2-3	-	CASSQGYHSTSTDTQYF	TGTGCCAGCAGCCAAGGGTACCATTCGACTAGCACAGATACGCAGTATTTT